Sequencing of this T cell receptor (beta chain) was carried out in a study of cytomegalovirus exposure and HLA in healthy donors (dated by TCRdb to about 2017). General notes on the study: An earlier analysis of approximately 600 of the donors reported 250 to 300 Gb of sequence data and approximately 110 million unique TCR beta sequences from approximately 180 million T cells. An early release covering about 600 HLA-typed donors comprised approximately 290 gigabases of sequencing data and roughly 86 million unique TCR sequences. Of the roughly 410 genotyped donors, 75% to 85% were placed in the genetic ancestry cluster associated with self-reported Caucasian donors. The aim of the study was to test whether cataloging public T cell receptors could identify signatures of past pathogen exposure. The study used immunosequencing to profile the T cell repertoires of about 670 subjects and linked those repertoires to cytomegalovirus serostatus. A separate validation cohort of about 110 different subjects was used in addition to the roughly 670-subject first cohort. To predict cytomegalovirus infection status, the study combined high-throughput TCR immunosequencing, statistical association of individual TCRs with disease status, and machine learning. A later analysis re-examined previously published TCR beta repertoires from roughly 720 donors and added high-resolution HLA genotyping to investigate patterns of TCR occurrence. In the later analysis, no new phenotypic data were used to find candidate immune exposures; instead, reliance was placed on TCR beta sequences and their occurrence across donors. To decide whether each TCR beta V gene segment behaved as functional or pseudogenic, an earlier analysis of nearly 600 of the donors relied on high-throughput TCR beta sequencing. Donor age, sex, ethnicity and CMV serostatus were collected together with the repertoire data. A later genetic analysis took genome-wide SNP genotypes for about 65% of the roughly 670 donors and used that subset as a discovery cohort. All discovery cohort repertoires had been generated on a single sequencing platform. HLA typing included class I and class II loci at four-digit resolution. Typing coverage varied by locus: roughly 629-630 donors for A, B, C, DRB1 and DQB1; approximately 560 for DQA1; approximately 570 for DPA1; approximately 490 for DPB1. Because of strong linkage in the cohort, five DR-DQ haplotypes were treated as single units for association and clustering. Across around 400 genotyped donors of the cohort, an average of approximately 200,000 unique TCR beta nucleotide sequences per donor were sequenced, and roughly 20% of those sequences were non-productive. Here is what the overall study found, with its caveats: In a later analysis, HLA-associated TCR beta chains were found to be more clonally expanded and to have lower generation probabilities than equally common non-associated chains. A cluster of highly shared sequence variants was judged likely to be a technical artifact of the sequencing pipeline. The study gave a list of some 150 TCR beta chains associated with cytomegalovirus. Compared with the roughly 670-donor mean, donors in an Asian-associated ancestry cluster had fewer N-insertions in productive TCRs, according to a later genetic analysis. This cohort had only TCR beta chains sequenced, and the lack of alpha or paired-chain data limited which features could be detected. Seventeen rarely observed V segments, including chromosome 9 orphons, were excluded from the earlier analysis of about 500 of the donors because counts were too low. Cytomegalovirus status was reported to be diagnosed by the classifier with high specificity and sensitivity in both the original and validation cohorts. While some public TCRs were present in many individuals, most TCR sequences turned up only very rarely across donors. V-gene and J-gene trimming of TCR beta chains was associated with a missense DCLRE1C variant in a later genetic analysis, and the association was replicated in an independent cohort. When HLA alleles, especially DR and DQ, strongly co-occurred, TCR associations were difficult to assign to individual alleles. According to a later analysis, most CMV-associated TCR beta chains appeared to be HLA-restricted, and the HLA associations seemed to be driven largely by CMV exposure. Some IMGT-functional V segments, including TRBV6-2 and TRBV6-3, could not be told apart with the 87-base-pair reads, so those segments were excluded. At a false discovery rate of 0.05, a later analysis linked some 17,000 TCR beta sequences to specific HLA alleles. A later analysis found that TCR association rates varied across HLA loci, with DRB1 alleles showing the most associated TCRs and HLA-C alleles the fewest. Roughly uniform sequencing depth across donors was assumed in presence/absence analyses, although this assumption may not hold. CMV serostatus was the only immune exposure information available for the cohort. Correlated functional status among segregating V segments might be attributable to linkage disequilibrium, but an unknown experimental factor could not be ruled out. A further reported finding was that TCR beta sequences accurately predicted the HLA-A and HLA-B alleles for most subjects in the first cohort. Because HLA typing was missing for some donors at each locus, association tests included only the typed subset. A later analysis reported that several top co-occurrence clusters appeared linked to parvovirus B19, influenza, CMV and Epstein-Barr virus. In an earlier analysis of approximately 590 of the donors, most TCR beta V segments were observed in productive rearrangements about 87% or about 30% of the time, broadly matching IMGT annotations. According to the authors, the approach could potentially be generalized to other disease states and immunological phenotypes. In vitro tests confirmed that a few of the cytomegalovirus-associated TCR beta chains recognize cytomegalovirus antigens.

With regard to this clone: Its antigen is not yet known. No much larger clonotype is one base removed from it; base qualities were not supplied.

Receptor amplification or capture employed the immunoSEQ multiplex PCR assay. For the multiplex PCR, a mixture combining 60 forward primers for TCR Vbeta segments and 13 reverse primers for TCR Jbeta segments was used. The CDR3 region of rearranged TCR beta genes was amplified from genomic DNA with a multiplex PCR assay. On the Illumina HiSeq System, the amplified TCR beta libraries were sequenced as 87-base-pair reads. As for how the authors treated the data: In a later analysis, some 80 million unique TCR beta chains were counted across the approximately 670 repertoires, and roughly 9.9 million of these chains were shared by at least two donors. Raw reads were error-corrected and collapsed into unique sequences by a nearest-neighbor algorithm in which closely related sequences were merged to remove PCR and sequencing errors. Alignment of CDR3 sequences to IMGT reference sequences was used to assign V, D and J gene segments. For a sequence to be retained, a match of at least six nucleotides was required to both a V gene segment and a J gene segment. Rearrangements were called productive when the CDR3 lacked stop codons and stayed in frame with V and J; all others were non-productive. CDR3 was defined according to IMGT convention as the region running from the second conserved V-encoded cysteine to the conserved J-encoded phenylalanine. In an earlier analysis of more than 550 of the donors, sequences lacking an unambiguous match to a single V gene segment were excluded. In an earlier analysis of several hundred of the donors, V segments were called functional above 56.7% productive rearrangements and were called segregating when the between-donor standard deviation exceeded 5%. A statistical classification framework was developed to diagnose cytomegalovirus status using the catalog of TCR beta chain sequences. In a later analysis, TCR nucleotide sequences were compared against IMGT/GENE-DB human TR gene sequences so that V and J genes could be assigned. In a later analysis, CDR3 sequences and most-parsimonious VDJ recombination scenarios were assigned using the TCRdist pipeline. In a later analysis, each TCR beta chain was defined by its CDR3 amino acid sequence together with its V-gene family, and reads without a unique V-gene family were excluded. In a later analysis, nearly 600 highly shared, low-generation-probability nucleotide sequences were removed to address suspected cross-contamination and a sequencing artifact. A later analysis calculated a clonal expansion index for each public chain from normalized within-repertoire ranks of inferred template counts. Generation probabilities in a later analysis came from a VDJ recombination model fitted to out-of-frame rearrangements, and those results were checked against IGoR. In a later analysis, hypergeometric tests were used to score TCR-TCR, TCR-HLA and TCR-CMV co-occurrence, with a repertoire-size bias correction applied to TCR pairs. A later analysis estimated false discovery rates by permuting HLA or CMV assignments 20 times. In a later analysis, co-occurring TCRs were grouped using DBSCAN, and TCRdist sequence similarity was added for clustering within HLA-allele-positive subsets. For co-occurrence clustering, repertoires with fewer than 30,000 or more than 120,000 public chains were excluded, along with five repertoires with anomalous nucleotide sharing. Not all clones reach the TCRdb copy of this immuneACCESS table, which keeps in-frame sequences only. Checked studies attribute under half of the gap to unresolved V genes and leave the rest unexplained. Clone size and V and J calls were adopted from that table, with D and trimming inferred from the DNA. The table for this sample lists some 150,000 clones; around 76% of them were counted only once. The top ten constitute approximately 4% of the sample.

The cohort comprised more than 550 healthy bone marrow donors. At the time of sampling, all cohort members were nominally healthy, though unrecorded immune exposures were likely present. The donor tested CMV seronegative, placing the donor among the 300 to 400 seronegative members of the cohort. A peripheral blood sample was provided by each donor, and peripheral blood mononuclear cells were used for TCR beta sequencing. Genomic DNA was extracted from the blood cell samples with the Qiagen DNeasy Blood Extraction Kit. The CDR3 spans 16 residues, from the cysteine through the phenylalanine. This entry keeps only the CDR3 DNA: 48 bases, framed from base 1. Here V drops 3 bases and J drops 4 bases, and the junction holds 7 bases not matched to any gene. The CDR1 and CDR2 encoded by the germline V gene (reference sequence) are SGHNT and YYREEE.

This receptor was taken from a man between 18 and 29 years old in good health and CMV-seronegative. The chain couples TRBV5-4 to TRBJ2-6; 7 central nucleotides agree with TRBD2. The sequenced material came from PBMCs. The CDR3 protein sequence reads: CASSWGGGLGANVLTF. The DNA reads TGTGCCAGCAGCTGGGGGGGAGGACTCGGGGCCAACGTCCTGACTTTC. Here the CDR3 is joined to the reference TRBV5-4 and TRBJ2-6 genes, and the full variable domain is: ETGVTQSPTHLIKTRGQQVTLRCSSQSGHNTVSWYQQALGQGPQFIFQYYREEENGRGNFPPRFSGLQFPNYSSELNVNALELDDSALYLCASSWGGGLGANVLTFGAGSRLTVL.